This T cell receptor beta chain emerged from a study of OX40 agonist ivuxolimab in advanced cancers. About the research overall: Earlier anti-PD-1, anti-PD-L1 or anti-CTLA-4 therapy was permitted; about 44% had received some. Study outcomes and limitations: The 0.1-3.0 mg/kg partial responders had among the lowest clonal expansion. Expanded peripheral T cell antigen specificity was not determined.

The germline V gene has CDR1 SGHNT and CDR2 YYREEE (reference sequence). V trimming: 4 bases; J trimming: 4 bases; junction bases outside the gene matches: 7. The CDR3 is made up of 15 amino acids. The data were produced by immunoSEQ multiplex PCR, yet TCRdb's version contains in-frame clones alone and is incomplete. The data contain 70,000 to 90,000 clones, about 81% of them singletons. Concerning this clone: The target antigen is unknown.

Sequencing was performed on CD4+ or CD8+ T cells sorted from blood, taken in a trial of the OX40 agonist ivuxolimab. The chain has TRBV5-4 and TRBJ2-1; 8 bases are a match to TRBD2. This TCR was sampled from an adult with an advanced solid tumor such as melanoma, head and neck, liver or kidney cancer. The CDR3 loop reads CASSLAGGGYNEQFF. The DNA for the CDR3 is TGTGCCAGCAGCCTGGCGGGAGGAGGGTACAATGAGCAGTTCTTC.